Below are 20 T cell receptor beta chains sequenced from a single sample in a study of blood T cells in healthy people across ages. A second PCR, run for roughly 6 to 11 cycles, used a sample-barcoded 5' primer plus a J-beta primer mix. TCRdb re-called the 5' RACE reads with MiXCR, one entry per CDR3 protein. The data show about a million distinct CDR3 sequences, with approximately 49% seen just once and roughly 13% held by the top ten. The sequencing sample was made of blood. The receptors originated from a man in his thirties or forties in good health.

The chain couples TRBV6-5 to TRBJ1-6; D not resolved. The V gene lost 5 bases and the J gene lost 7 bases, with 15 bases spanning the gap. The length of the CDR3 is 15 residues. Germline CDR1 reads MNHEY; CDR2 reads SVGAGI. As DNA, the CDR3 is TGTGCCAGCAGTCGACCGGGGAGTGGAAATTCACCCCTCCACTTT. Amino acids: CASSRPGSGNSPLHF.

There are a few counts of this clonotype. This sequence joins TRBV3-1 and TRBJ1-1; maybe TRBD1 (5 bases). This CDR3 has 12 amino acids. Germline V CDR1 and CDR2: LGHDT, YNNKEL (reference sequence). Trimming cost V 7 bases and J 2 bases, with 8 bases left between them. The CDR3 region has the DNA TGTGCCAGCACCACAGGAAACACTGAAGCTTTCTTT. Translation: CASTTGNTEAFF.

The rearrangement uses TRBV20-1 and TRBJ2-7; the D is unclear. CDR1 and CDR2 (germline): DFQATT, SNEGSKA (reference sequence). There are 13 residues in the CDR3. Trimming shortened V by 2 bases and J by 3 bases, and 11 bases separated the two germline ends. The DNA of the CDR3 is TGCAGTGCTAGAAACGCAGGCCTCTACGAGCAGTACTTC. It specifies CSARNAGLYEQYF.

This clonotype was detected many times. The chain employs TRBV6-2 or TRBV6-3 and TRBJ2-1, with 7 bases that match TRBD2. V lost 5 bases and J lost 0; bases outside the gene matches: 1. The germline gives CDR1 MNHEY, CDR2 SVGEGT. The length of the CDR3 is 14 residues. In nucleotides, the CDR3 is TGTGCCAGCAGTCGGGGGGACTCCTACAATGAGCAGTTCTTC. This translates into CASSRGDSYNEQFF.

This clonotype was seen more than once but under ten times. The CDR3 nucleotides are TGTGCCAGCAGCGTAGGAGGGACCGGGCGAGAGACCCAGTACTTC. This encodes CASSVGGTGRETQYF. V is TRBV9 and J is TRBJ2-7; perhaps D is TRBD1 or TRBD2 (5 bases each). The tail of the sequence fits TRBJ2-5 better, so the J call may be wrong. From germline, CDR1 is SGDLS and CDR2 YYNGEE. The CDR3 sequence is 15 residues long.

The chain carries TRBV24-1 and TRBJ2-7; 12 nucleotides line up with TRBD2. The germline V gene has CDR1 KGHDR and CDR2 SFDVKD. This CDR3 has 15 residues. Trimming cost V 6 bases and J 7 bases; bases outside gene matches: 9. CDR3 region: CATSSSGGVYNEQYF. The CDR3, as DNA: TGTGCCACCAGTTCTAGCGGGGGGGTCTACAATGAGCAGTACTTC.

This clonotype was detected ten times or more. This chain links TRBV3-1 with TRBJ2-5; D remains unclear. The CDR3 sequence is 12 residues long. Germline CDR1 is LGHDT and CDR2 is YNNKEL (reference sequence). The V gene lost 3 bases and the J gene lost 5 bases, with 7 bases spanning the gap. CDR3 in amino acids: CASSQISETQYF. The CDR3 nucleotides are TGTGCCAGCAGCCAGATTAGCGAGACCCAGTACTTC.

This clonotype turned up a few times. The V call is TRBV20-1, the J call TRBJ1-1; TRBD1 might be the D (6 bases). CDR3 length: 13 residues. Germline V lookup: CDR1 DFQATT, CDR2 SNEGSKA (reference sequence). V dropped 3 bases and J dropped 11 bases, with 19 bases sitting between them. The CDR3 loop reads CSARINRASGAFF. The CDR3 DNA reads TGCAGTGCTAGGATTAACAGGGCGTCAGGGGCTTTCTTT.

The J gene is TRBJ2-7, the V gene TRBV25-1, with D possibly being TRBD2 (6 bases). The CDR3 runs 15 residues. Trimming stripped 1 base from V and 1 base from J, with 11 bases between. Germline V lookup: CDR1 MGHDK, CDR2 SYGVNS. The CDR3 DNA follows: TGTGCCAGCAGTGAATCGGGAGACAAGTCCTACGAGCAGTACTTC. It encodes CASSESGDKSYEQYF.

This clonotype was counted only a few times. J is TRBJ2-7 and V is TRBV10-3, with 9 bases aligning to TRBD1. The CDR3 covers 15 residues. The germline V gene has CDR1 ENHRY and CDR2 SYGVKD. Trimming cost V 6 bases and J 5 bases; bases outside gene matches: 11. The CDR3 nucleotides are TGTGCCATCAGCTTTGGGGACAGGGAACGCAACGAGCAGTACTTC. Protein sequence: CAISFGDRERNEQYF.

The rearrangement uses TRBV20-1 and TRBJ1-2; D remains unclear. The CDR3 is 11 residues long. Germline values: CDR1 DFQATT, CDR2 SNEGSKA (reference sequence). Trimming took off 3 bases at V and 8 bases at J, with 10 bases between the two ends. The CDR3 sequence is CSASQGRGYTF. CDR3 sequence (DNA): TGCAGTGCTAGCCAAGGGCGCGGCTACACCTTC.

The J gene is TRBJ2-5, the V gene TRBV6-1; no definite D call. Germline V lookup: CDR1 MNHNS, CDR2 SASEGT. Between the trimmed V and J ends, which lost 7 bases and 1 base, there was a span of 13 bases. This CDR3 has 14 amino acids. Here the CDR3 DNA reads TGTGCCAGCAAGACGACACCGGCCCAAGAGACCCAGTACTTC. It is translated as CASKTTPAQETQYF.

Of note for this clonotype: A much bigger clone sits one base away, suggesting this may be a read error. J is TRBJ1-4 and V is TRBV4-3, with 9 bases matching TRBD1. The CDR3 extends over 15 amino acids. Germline V CDR1 and CDR2: LGHNA, YSLEER. CDR3 bases: TGCGCCAGCGGCCAGGACAGGGGCCCTAATGAAAAACTGTTTTTT. Its translation: CASGQDRGPNEKLFF.

Comments on this clonotype: Being one base from a much bigger clone, this may be a read error. The chain recombines TRBV5-1 with TRBJ2-4, with 11 positions matching TRBD2. Germline values: CDR1 SGHRS, CDR2 YFSETQ. The CDR3 runs to 16 residues. In DNA form, the CDR3 reads TGCGCCCGCAGCGTATCCGGGACTAGCGGAAAAAACATTCAGTACTTC. Encoded protein: CARSVSGTSGKNIQYF.

The chain carries TRBV4-3 and TRBJ2-2; 9 bases fit TRBD2. The germline V gene encodes CDR1 LGHNA and CDR2 YSLEER. Trimming at V came to 3 bases and at J to 7 bases, leaving 3 bases not matched to a gene. The CDR3 consists of 14 residues. DNA of the CDR3: TGCGCCAGCAGCCATAAGCGGGGGGTCGGGGAGCTGTTTTTT. Translating gives CASSHKRGVGELFF.

V is TRBV24-1 and J is TRBJ1-6; no clear D. The CDR3 spans 16 residues. CDR1 is KGHDR, CDR2 SFDVKD, per germline. The ends were cut back, 3 bases at V and 9 bases at J, with 17 bases in the middle. CDR3 loop: CATSDGTLGSSSPLHF. The CDR3 bases are TGTGCCACCAGTGATGGCACCCTGGGAAGCAGTTCACCCCTCCACTTT.

This clonotype has more than one count but fewer than ten. This chain connects TRBV6-1 to TRBJ2-4, with 9 bases aligning to TRBD2. The CDR3 totals 17 residues. Germline V lookup: CDR1 MNHNS, CDR2 SASEGT. The ends lost 2 bases at V and 0 bases at J; junction bases unmatched: 5. The DNA for the CDR3 is TGTGCCAGCAGTGAACGGCTAGCGGGGCTAGCCAAAAACATTCAGTACTTC. The encoded protein is CASSERLAGLAKNIQYF.

The chain joins TRBV6-6 to TRBJ1-5, with D unclear. CDR3 length equals 13 residues. Germline values: CDR1 MNHNY, CDR2 SVGAGI (reference sequence). Trimming stripped 11 bases from V and 5 bases from J, with 16 bases between. The CDR3 loop reads CAGRLFLDQPQHF. In nucleotides, the CDR3 is TGTGCCGGAAGGCTTTTTTTGGATCAGCCCCAGCATTTT.

This chain connects TRBV27 to TRBJ1-2; D gene ambiguous. This CDR3 is built from 13 residues. Germline CDR1 reads MNHEY; CDR2 reads SMNVEV (reference sequence). V lost 5 bases to trimming and J lost 2 bases, with 9 bases between them. CDR3 sequence reads: CASSPNRNYGYTF. CDR3 coding DNA: TGTGCCAGCAGTCCTAATAGAAACTATGGCTACACCTTC.

This clonotype appeared many times. This chain joins TRBV3-1 and TRBJ1-6; 7 nucleotides match TRBD1. The CDR3 length is 16 residues. The junction had 4 bases not matched to a gene; V was cut back by 0 bases and J by 5 bases. Germline V gives CDR1 LGHDT, CDR2 YNNKEL (reference sequence). This chain's CDR3 is CASSQDRGTDNSPLHF. CDR3 in DNA: TGTGCCAGCAGCCAAGATCGAGGGACAGATAATTCACCCCTCCACTTT.